This TCR beta chain was identified in a study of T cells in Graves' hyperthyroidism and ophthalmopathy. The CDR3 totals 15 residues. CDR1 is SEHNR and CDR2 is FQNEAQ in the germline V gene (reference sequence). Lactation, pregnancy, other autoimmune disease or uncontrolled infection excluded patients. Diagnosis rested on symptoms, serum thyroxine and TRAb, thyroid ultrasound, and orbital computed tomography. Fresh peripheral blood, approximately 10 ml, was the source of the PBMCs. As for this clonotype: The antigen remains undetermined. One end of the junction is discordant with germline, which a read error may explain.

Researchers amplified the TCR beta CDR3 regions from RNA transcripts. The primer set for the first-round RT-PCR of the TCR CDR3 was HTBI. TCRdb fed the multiplex PCR reads into MiXCR, producing one record per CDR3 protein. The sample carries a few hundred thousand distinct CDR3 sequences, less than 25% recorded once. Notes on the study in general: Stable hyperthyroidism and ophthalmopathy were separated using 13 V-J signatures.

This chain links TRBV7-9 with TRBJ1-1; TRBD1 matches 10 bases. This TCR derives from a man younger than 35 with Graves' hyperthyroidism. The sequenced material came from blood. The CDR3 reads CASSSSDRGNTEACF. As DNA, the CDR3 is TGTGCCAGCAGCTCTTCGGACAGGGGGAACACTGAAGCTTGCTTT. The entire variable domain, with the rest obtained from reference TRBV7-9 and TRBJ1-1, is as follows: DTGVSQNPRHKITKRGQNVTFRCDPISEHNRLYWYRQTLGQGPEFLTYFQNEAQLEKSRLLSDRFSAERPKGSFSTLEIQRTEQGDSAMYLCASSSSDRGNTEACFGQGTRLTVV.